The 11 T cell receptor beta chains reported below all come from one sample, sequenced in a study of blood T cell repertoires in COVID-19. Here immunoSEQ multiplex PCR was the method, and the copy in TCRdb shows in-frame clones only, minus some. The profile shows roughly 330,000 clones, 70% to 90% of them singletons. The sample taken for sequencing was PBMCs or T cells enriched from blood (not recorded which). These receptors came from a young woman who had recovered from COVID-19.

The gene calls are TRBV3-1 (or the pseudogene TRBV3-2) and TRBJ1-1; D call uncertain. The CDR3 is 14 amino acids. Trimming left V 5 bases short and J 1 base short, with 11 bases between. Per the germline V gene, CDR1 is LGHDT and CDR2 is YNNKEL (reference sequence). CDR3 in amino acids: CASSDFFRNTEAFF. For the CDR3, the DNA is TGTGCCAGCAGCGATTTCTTCAGGAACACTGAAGCTTTCTTT.

The chain recombines TRBV4-2 with TRBJ2-3, with 12 bases that match TRBD2. V lost 4 bases to trimming and J lost 6 bases; unmatched junction nucleotides: 17. Germline loops: CDR1 LGHNA, CDR2 YNFKEQ. The CDR3 spans 19 residues. The CDR3: CASSLRGERLAGAGDTQYF. CDR3 nucleotide sequence: TGTGCCAGCAGCCTACGTGGTGAGCGACTAGCGGGGGCGGGGGATACGCAGTATTTT.

The chain couples TRBV12-3 or TRBV12-4 to TRBJ1-2; maybe TRBD1 (6 bases). Trimming shortened V by 3 bases and J by 7 bases, and 12 bases separated the two germline ends. This CDR3 contains 13 residues. In nucleotides, the CDR3 is TGTGCCAGCAGTTTCGGCCGACAGGCTGGCTACACCTTC. This gives the protein CASSFGRQAGYTF.

The chain is built from TRBV2 and TRBJ1-6; D might be TRBD1 (5 bases). V was cut by 3 bases and J by 4 bases, with 10 bases left in between. Germline V lookup: CDR1 SNHLY, CDR2 FYNNEI. The CDR3 totals 15 residues. CDR3 nucleotide sequence: TGTGCCAGCAGTGAGGAGCGGGGGTATAATTCACCCCTCCACTTT. Protein product: CASSEERGYNSPLHF.

V usage is TRBV7-8 and J usage is TRBJ1-2; D call uncertain. Deletions cut 3 bases from V and 7 bases from J, with 15 bases between. CDR1 is SGHVS, CDR2 FQNEAQ, per germline. The CDR3 covers 14 residues. CDR3 DNA sequence: TGTGCCAGCAGCTTGGCCTCTTCAAGTGCTGGCTACACCTTC. It codes for CASSLASSSAGYTF.

The chain carries TRBV27 and TRBJ1-2, with TRBD1 as a possible D gene (5 bases). Germline CDR1 MNHEY, CDR2 SMNVEV (reference sequence). CDR3 length: 15 amino acids. V dropped 6 bases and J dropped 1 base, with 15 bases sitting between them. The CDR3 is CASRKAGTGNYGYTF. Written as DNA, the CDR3 is TGTGCCAGCAGGAAGGCCGGGACTGGTAACTATGGCTACACCTTC.

The rearrangement links TRBV9 to TRBJ2-2, with TRBD1 identical over 9 bases. There are 16 residues in the CDR3. V shed 1 base and J 1 base; nucleotides not matched to a gene: 2. Germline V lookup: CDR1 SGDLS, CDR2 YYNGEE. CDR3 protein: CASSVLGQGNTGELFF. The CDR3 DNA is TGTGCCAGCAGCGTACTGGGACAGGGGAACACCGGGGAGCTGTTTTTT. Looking up the rest from reference TRBV9 and TRBJ2-2 gives the full variable domain: DSGVTQTPKHLITATGQRVTLRCSPRSGDLSVYWYQQSLDQGLQFLIQYYNGEERAKGNILERFSAQQFPDLHSELNLSSLELGDSALYFCASSVLGQGNTGELFFGEGSRLTVL.

As to this clone: Other DNA sequences within the sample encode an identical CDR3. The V and J genes are TRBV5-6 and TRBJ1-2; 8 bases align to TRBD1. The J segment lost 2 bases and the V segment lost 4 bases, leaving 1 base of the junction unmatched. Germline-derived CDR1 and CDR2 are SGHDT and YYEEEE. This CDR3 has 13 residues. CDR3 region: CASSRDRNYGYTF. In DNA, the CDR3 is TGTGCCAGCAGCAGGGACAGGAACTATGGCTACACCTTC.

The CDR3 is CASSLPGEKLFF. The CDR3 region has the DNA TGTGCCAGCAGCCTTCCGGGGGAAAAACTGTTTTTT. V and J are TRBV3-1 (or the pseudogene TRBV3-2) and TRBJ1-4; D unclear. This CDR3 contains 12 residues. Germline-derived CDR1 and CDR2 are LGHDT and YNNKEL (reference sequence). Deletions cut 4 bases from V and 8 bases from J, with 8 bases between.

The chain couples TRBV7-2 to TRBJ2-1; possibly TRBD2 for D (6 bases). The CDR3 has 12 amino acids. Trimming shortened V by 6 bases and J by 9 bases, and 12 bases separated the two germline ends. Germline V gene data show CDR1 as SGHTA and CDR2 as FQGNSA. The CDR3 is CASSSYGGEQFF. The CDR3 region has the DNA TGTGCCAGCAGTTCCTACGGGGGTGAGCAGTTCTTC.

The J gene is TRBJ1-2, the V gene TRBV6-5, with D perhaps matching TRBD1 (5 bases). The CDR3 is 15 residues long. V lost 1 base to trimming and J lost 2 bases, with 11 bases between them. Germline values: CDR1 MNHEY, CDR2 SVGAGI. Here the CDR3 reads CASSYWEDSNYGYTF. The CDR3 DNA is TGTGCCAGCAGTTACTGGGAAGACAGCAACTATGGCTACACCTTC.